This TCR beta chain is from a study of blood T cell repertoires in COVID-19. The CDR3 consists of 12 residues. Trimming removed 7 bases at V and 12 bases at J, with 16 bases between. Profiling relied on immunoSEQ multiplex PCR, and the TCRdb table lists in-frame clones only, not all of them. The table includes approximately 330,000 clones, roughly 86% detected once. The source of this sequence is a man aged 30 to 45 with COVID-19, enrolled during active disease. Sequencing input: peripheral blood. The chain is built from TRBV12-3 or TRBV12-4 and TRBJ1-5; D is perhaps TRBD1 (5 bases). CDR3 in DNA: TGTGCCAGCACTGTGGGGGGGTTAGACCAGCATTTT. Its translation is CASTVGGLDQHF.